The sequence of this T cell receptor (beta chain) was determined in a study of identical twins' blood T cells. Notes on the study in general: Twins shared about as many clonotypes as their cloneset sizes predicted. Environmental influences on twin similarity could not be excluded.

This clonotype showed up just a few times. Antigen unknown. The V end lost 4 bases, the J end lost 1 base, and 13 bases lay between the germline ends. The CDR3 has 15 amino acids. Germline V lookup: CDR1 SEHNR, CDR2 FQNEAQ (reference sequence). TCRdb passed the 5' RACE reads through MiXCR, listing each CDR3 protein once. The table shows 350,000 to 400,000 distinct CDR3 sequences, with under 30% occurring only once. The chain uses TRBV7-9 and TRBJ1-1; maybe TRBD1 (5 bases). The clonotype comes from a woman aged 18 to 55 in good health. The specimen was PBMCs. In DNA, the CDR3 is TGTGCCAGCAGCTCCAGAGGGGATCCGAACACTGAAGCTTTCTTT. Residues: CASSSRGDPNTEAFF.